This T cell receptor (beta chain) derives from a study of cytomegalovirus exposure and HLA in healthy donors. Broader study findings: Later work showed greater clonal expansion in HLA-associated TCR beta chains than in equally common others. Later analysis demonstrated an association between a missense DCLRE1C variant and TCR beta V- and J-gene trimming. A cluster of highly shared sequence variants was likely a sequencing artifact. In a later analysis, donors in an Asian-associated ancestry cluster reportedly had fewer N-insertions in productive TCRs than the cohort mean.

Notes on this clone: The target antigen is unknown.

V lost 0 bases to trimming and J lost 3 bases, with 6 bases between them. Germline values: CDR1 MGHRA, CDR2 YSYEKL. There are 14 residues in the CDR3. The PCR ran on 60 Vbeta and 13 Jbeta primers. Only in-frame clones appear in the TCRdb table, and some are missing; sequencing was by immunoSEQ multiplex PCR. The table has about 130,000 clones, about 79% seen once. The sequencing input was PBMCs. The rearrangement links TRBV4-1 to TRBJ2-1; no firm D call. The receptor was isolated from a woman aged 45-65 years in good health and CMV-seronegative. CDR3 loop: CASSQESVYNEQFF. CDR3 nucleotide sequence: TGCGCCAGCAGCCAAGAGTCGGTCTACAATGAGCAGTTCTTC.